This T cell receptor (beta chain) stems from a study of T-cell memory formation after mild COVID-19. The V gene's germline CDR1 is LGHNA and CDR2 YSLEER. The CDR3 spans 14 residues. Trimming took 4 bases from V and 3 from J, leaving 9 bases between them. One entry per CDR3 protein, called by TCRdb with MiXCR from the 5' RACE reads. The repertoire holds hundreds of thousands of distinct CDR3 sequences, with 20% as singletons. Sequencing was carried out using PBMCs or a T cell subset sorted from them (not recorded which). J is TRBJ2-2 and V is TRBV4-3, with D hard to call. The sequence was collected from an adult woman who had mild COVID-19 (a few samples of this study predate the infection). Cell type and time point are not known. CDR3 nucleotide sequence: TGCGCCAGCAGCCCAAGGCGGCACACCGGGGAGCTGTTTTTT. Translation gives CASSPRRHTGELFF.